These T cell receptor beta chains were read from a single sample in a study of vaccination effects on CD4 cells after COVID-19. No antigen has been identified for these receptors. Clones were sequenced by immunoSEQ multiplex PCR, and TCRdb holds only the in-frame ones, with some missing. The sample has under 60,000 clones, approximately 70% seen once. The input for sequencing was CD4+ T cells from PBMCs cultured without peptide, taken before COVID-19 vaccination. The receptors stem from a human donor who received a COVID-19 vaccine. CDR3s include the opening cysteine and the closing phenylalanine or tryptophan. The order of the fields is V gene, D gene, clone size, J gene, CDR3 protein, CDR3 DNA. A D gene is named only where the DNA matches it firmly. The size field is filled for only some rows; it gives once, few, many or a size class.

>TRBV28|TRBD1|NA|TRBJ2-7
CASSPGQFLYEQYF
TGTGCCAGCAGTCCGGGACAGTTCCTCTACGAGCAGTACTTC
>TRBV7-9|TRBD1|few|TRBJ1-4
CASSFKQGSPSTNEKLFF
TGTGCCAGCAGCTTCAAACAGGGGTCCCCATCAACTAATGAAAAACTGTTTTTT
>TRBV10-3|NA|NA|TRBJ2-1
CAIRQAPRNEQFF
TGTGCCATTCGACAGGCCCCCAGGAATGAGCAGTTCTTC
>TRBV10-3|TRBD1|few|TRBJ2-2
CAISGQGVSGTGELFF
TGTGCCATCAGTGGGCAGGGGGTATCGGGCACCGGGGAGCTGTTTTTT
>TRBV6-5|NA|NA|TRBJ1-5
CASSLGQYQPQHF
TGTGCCAGCAGTTTGGGTCAGTACCAGCCCCAGCATTTT
>TRBV2|TRBD2|NA|TRBJ2-3
CASSRTSGGPIDTQYF
TGTGCCAGCTCACGGACTAGCGGGGGGCCTATTGATACGCAGTATTTT
>TRBV9|TRBD1|NA|TRBJ1-1
CASSGGMTGGSGRMNTEAFF
TGTGCCAGCAGCGGGGGGATGACAGGGGGATCCGGTAGGATGAACACTGAAGCTTTCTTT
>TRBV11-2|NA|few|TRBJ1-2
CASSSRVAGSNYGYTF
TGTGCCAGCAGCTCCCGGGTGGCAGGGAGTAACTATGGCTACACCTTC
>TRBV2|NA|NA|TRBJ1-2
CASSARGGTNYGYTF
TGTGCCAGCAGTGCCAGGGGAGGAACTAACTATGGCTACACCTTC
>TRBV11-2|NA|NA|TRBJ1-1
CASSRRGRVYNTEAFF
TGTGCCAGCAGCCGAAGGGGTCGAGTATACAACACTGAAGCTTTCTTT
>TRBV5-4|TRBD2|NA|TRBJ2-1
CASSLGSGGPINEQFF
TGTGCCAGCAGCTTGGGTAGCGGGGGGCCCATCAATGAGCAGTTCTTC
>TRBV7-2|NA|NA|TRBJ1-2
CASSPGWGQGGYTF
TGTGCCAGCAGCCCCGGGTGGGGTCAGGGGGGCTACACCTTC
>TRBV19|NA|NA|TRBJ1-5
CASTQGGKDQPQHF
TGTGCCAGTACTCAAGGGGGTAAGGATCAGCCCCAGCATTTT
>TRBV2|TRBD2|NA|TRBJ2-3
CASSDRTSGGAGTQYF
TGTGCCAGCAGTGACCGGACTAGCGGGGGGGCGGGTACGCAGTATTTT
>TRBV11-2|TRBD1|NA|TRBJ1-2
CASSRTGDYGYTF
TGTGCCAGCAGCAGGACAGGGGACTATGGCTACACCTTC
>TRBV28|NA|once|TRBJ2-3
CASSSQGSGLSKGNTDTQYF
TGTGCCAGCAGTTCCCAGGGTAGCGGCCTCTCGAAGGGAAACACAGATACGCAGTATTTT
>TRBV5-5|TRBD1|NA|TRBJ2-5
CASSGHRGETQYF
TGTGCCAGCAGCGGACACAGGGGAGAGACCCAGTACTTC
>TRBV28|TRBD2|NA|TRBJ2-1
CASSSWTSGSGNEQFF
TGTGCCAGCAGTTCCTGGACTAGCGGGAGCGGCAATGAGCAGTTCTTC
>TRBV11-2|NA|once|TRBJ2-7
CASSLDRLREQYF
TGTGCCAGCAGCTTAGATCGCCTCCGCGAGCAGTACTTC
>TRBV6-1|NA|NA|TRBJ1-5
CASSEQGNQPQHF
TGTGCCAGCAGTGAACAGGGAAATCAGCCCCAGCATTTT
>TRBV24-1|NA|NA|TRBJ2-4
CATSDLGRNIQYF
TGTGCCACCAGTGACCTCGGACGGAACATTCAGTACTTC
>TRBV28|TRBD1|NA|TRBJ2-1
CASSFPGTGKDEQFF
TGTGCCAGCAGTTTCCCCGGGACAGGGAAGGATGAGCAGTTCTTC
>TRBV19|TRBD2|NA|TRBJ2-1
CASSSRTSGRYNNEQFF
TGTGCCAGTAGTTCCAGGACTAGCGGGAGGTATAATAATGAGCAGTTCTTC
>TRBV11-1|NA|once|TRBJ2-2
CASSLGTVNTGELFF
TGTGCCAGCAGCCTAGGGACGGTTAACACCGGGGAGCTGTTTTTT
>TRBV3-1/TRBV3-2|NA|NA|TRBJ1-3
CASSQKSSGNTIYF
TGTGCCAGCAGCCAAAAAAGCTCTGGAAACACCATATATTTT
>TRBV18|NA|NA|TRBJ1-3
CASSPQGNRNTIYF
TGTGCCAGCTCTCCACAGGGAAATCGAAACACCATATATTTT
>TRBV29-1|NA|NA|TRBJ2-5
CSVGGGRGQETQYF
TGCAGCGTTGGGGGGGGCAGGGGTCAAGAGACCCAGTACTTC
>TRBV5-1|TRBD2|NA|TRBJ2-1
CASSYLPTPLAASSYNEQFF
TGCGCCAGCAGCTACCTACCGACCCCCCTAGCGGCGAGCTCCTACAATGAGCAGTTCTTC
>TRBV7-2|NA|NA|TRBJ1-2
CASSLAFGYTF
TGTGCCAGCAGCTTAGCGTTTGGCTACACCTTC
>TRBV29-1|NA|NA|TRBJ1-1
CSVRKGPNTEAFF
TGCAGCGTTCGTAAAGGCCCGAACACTGAAGCTTTCTTT
>TRBV7-9|NA|few|TRBJ2-4
CASSFSGGTGKNIQYF
TGTGCCAGCAGCTTTAGCGGCGGGACGGGCAAAAACATTCAGTACTTC